The 29 T cell receptor beta chains given below trace back to one sample, sequenced in a study of control samples from healthy donors and cancer patients. The repertoire was sequenced with immunoSEQ multiplex PCR; TCRdb's copy has only in-frame clones and lacks some. The sample lists more than 100,000 clones, roughly 90% occurring once. The sequenced sample was blood. The receptors stem from a woman aged 18 to 35 in good health.

This CDR3 reads CASSLLCEGDEGLYEQYF. In nucleotides, the CDR3 is TGTGCCAGCAGCTTACTTTGCGAGGGAGATGAGGGCCTCTACGAGCAGTACTTC. The chain recombines TRBV7-3 with TRBJ2-7; TRBD2 might be the D (5 bases). V was pared by 2 bases and J by 3 bases, with 23 bases between. Germline-derived CDR1 and CDR2 are SGHTA and FQGTGA. The CDR3 sequence is 18 residues long.

V usage is TRBV7-2 and J usage is TRBJ1-1; 9 nucleotides match TRBD1. Germline-derived CDR1 and CDR2 are SGHTA and FQGNSA. CDR3 length equals 11 residues. The ends lost 7 bases at V and 10 bases at J; junction bases unmatched: 4. CDR3 region: CASKQGAGAFF. CDR3 in DNA: TGTGCCAGCAAACAGGGGGCGGGAGCTTTCTTT.

The rearrangement uses TRBV7-2 and TRBJ1-1; D is perhaps TRBD1 (5 bases). Per the germline V gene, CDR1 is SGHTA and CDR2 is FQGNSA. The CDR3 covers 16 residues. Trimming shortened V by 3 bases and J by 0 bases, and 14 bases separated the two germline ends. In nucleotides, the CDR3 is TGTGCCAGCAGCTTCCAAGGGGCACACATGAACACTGAAGCTTTCTTT. As protein: CASSFQGAHMNTEAFF. The full variable domain, rest sourced from reference TRBV7-2 and TRBJ1-1, is GAGVSQSPSNKVTEKGKDVELRCDPISGHTALYWYRQSLGQGLEFLIYFQGNSAPDKSGLPSDRFSAERTGGSVSTLTIQRTQQEDSAVYLCASSFQGAHMNTEAFFGQGTRLTVV.

The V and J genes are TRBV6-2 or TRBV6-3 and TRBJ1-6; D is ambiguous. Trimming took off 5 bases at V and 3 bases at J, with 14 bases between the two ends. Germline V gene data show CDR1 as MNHEY and CDR2 as SVGEGT. The CDR3 spans 16 residues. CDR3 residues: CASSAGSGDYNSPLHF. CDR3 coding DNA: TGTGCCAGCAGTGCCGGTAGCGGAGACTATAATTCACCCCTCCACTTT.

V gene TRBV28 combines with J gene TRBJ2-1; unclear D gene. Trimming stripped 3 bases from V and 7 bases from J, with 10 bases between. Germline assignment: CDR1 MDHEN and CDR2 SYDVKM. This CDR3 has 13 amino acids. The CDR3 reads CASSLWTTNEQFF. The CDR3 nucleotides are TGTGCCAGCAGTTTGTGGACGACGAATGAGCAGTTCTTC.

The chain employs TRBV3-1 (or the pseudogene TRBV3-2) and TRBJ1-1, with D unclear. With 1 base removed from V and 7 bases from J, the gap between germline ends came to 4 bases. The CDR3 totals 11 residues. CDR1 and CDR2 (germline): LGHDT, YNNKEL (reference sequence). CDR3 in amino acids: CASSQVLEAFF. The CDR3 DNA reads TGTGCCAGCAGCCAAGTTCTTGAAGCTTTCTTT.

The chain uses TRBV5-6 and TRBJ1-5, with 10 bases matching TRBD1. The ends lost 2 bases at V and 0 bases at J; junction bases unmatched: 8. Germline values: CDR1 SGHDT, CDR2 YYEEEE. The CDR3 length is 18 residues. CDR3 residues: CASSFKRQGADSNQPQHF. The CDR3 DNA reads as TGTGCCAGCAGCTTCAAGAGACAGGGGGCTGATAGCAATCAGCCCCAGCATTTT.

The chain has TRBV5-3 and TRBJ1-1, with D possibly being TRBD1 (5 bases). TRBV5-3 is marked as an open reading frame, function uncertain. V lost 7 bases to trimming and J lost 7 bases, with 14 bases between them. This CDR3 contains 12 residues. Written as DNA, the CDR3 is TGTGCCAGAGGCCTCAGAGGGGATGAAGCTTTCTTT. This sequence encodes CARGLRGDEAFF.

DNA for the CDR3: TGTGCCAGCAGCGCGACAGGGGGCCACACTGAAGCTTTCTTT. Its protein product is CASSATGGHTEAFF. The chain couples TRBV9 to TRBJ1-1; 10 nucleotides align to TRBD1. CDR1 and CDR2 from the germline V gene are SGDLS and YYNGEE. CDR3 length: 14 amino acids. V lost 3 bases, J lost 3 bases, and 2 bases stayed unmatched.

J is TRBJ1-1 and V is TRBV29-1; perhaps TRBD1 as D (6 bases). V lost 6 bases, J lost 5 bases, and 13 bases lay in between. The CDR3 covers 12 residues. Germline V lookup: CDR1 SQVTM, CDR2 ANQGSEA. The CDR3 bases are TGCAGCGTCGAACAGGGTTGGACTGAAGCTTTCTTT. Encoded protein: CSVEQGWTEAFF.

The gene calls are TRBV28 and TRBJ2-7; D gene unclear. The CDR3 consists of 14 residues. From germline, CDR1 is MDHEN and CDR2 SYDVKM. Trimming removed 6 bases from V and 4 bases from J, with 16 bases in between. CDR3 amino acids: CASSRPDGSYEQYF. The DNA for the CDR3 is TGTGCCAGCAGCCGCCCGGACGGTTCATACGAGCAGTACTTC.

This chain links TRBV7-2 with TRBJ2-5; either TRBD1 or TRBD2 may supply D (5 bases each). CDR3 length: 16 residues. Trimming removed 2 bases from V and 3 bases from J, with 16 bases in between. The germline gives CDR1 SGHTA, CDR2 FQGNSA. CDR3 loop: CASSLIRSLGEETQYF. CDR3 DNA sequence: TGTGCCAGCAGCTTAATACGAAGTTTGGGGGAAGAGACCCAGTACTTC.

The J gene is TRBJ2-7, the V gene TRBV5-4, with TRBD2 as a possible D gene (5 bases). V was pared by 2 bases and J by 1 base, with 16 bases between. The CDR3 contains 16 residues. The germline CDR1 and CDR2 sequences are SGHNT and YYREEE (reference sequence). CDR3 amino acids: CASSFNARLASYEQYF. CDR3 DNA: TGTGCCAGCAGCTTTAACGCGAGGCTAGCATCCTACGAGCAGTACTTC. Looking up the rest from reference TRBV5-4 and TRBJ2-7 gives the full variable domain: ETGVTQSPTHLIKTRGQQVTLRCSSQSGHNTVSWYQQALGQGPQFIFQYYREEENGRGNFPPRFSGLQFPNYSSELNVNALELDDSALYLCASSFNARLASYEQYFGPGTRLTVT.

This clone occurred a few times. V gene TRBV29-1 combines with J gene TRBJ1-5; 7 nucleotides agree with TRBD1. The V segment lost 4 bases and the J segment 2 bases; nucleotides outside the gene matches: 5. Germline CDR1 and CDR2: SQVTM and ANQGSEA. This CDR3 has 14 amino acids. The DNA for the CDR3 is TGCAGCGTTGCGCAGGGGGGAGGCAATCAGCCCCAGCATTTT. This codes for CSVAQGGGNQPQHF. Full variable domain (missing parts from reference TRBV29-1 and TRBJ1-5): SAVISQKPSRDICQRGTSLTIQCQVDSQVTMMFWYRQQPGQSLTLIATANQGSEATYESGFVIDKFPISRPNLTFSTLTVSNMSPEDSSIYLCSVAQGGGNQPQHFGDGTRLSIL.

In this sample, this clone turned up a few times. This chain links TRBV2 with TRBJ1-1; 8 bases map to TRBD1. The CDR3 has 13 residues. Trimming removed 10 bases from V and 6 bases from J; junction bases left unmatched: 10. The germline CDR1 and CDR2 sequences are SNHLY and FYNNEI. CDR3 DNA: TGTGCCACCGATACTGGACAGGGATCTGAAGCTTTCTTT. Translating it yields CATDTGQGSEAFF.

The chain employs TRBV5-1 and TRBJ1-1; D possibly corresponds to TRBD1 (6 bases). V was cut by 5 bases and J by 0 bases, with 17 bases left in between. The CDR3 spans 16 residues. Germline CDR1 and CDR2: SGHRS and YFSETQ. This CDR3 reads CASRNAYRGLNTEAFF. CDR3 nucleotides: TGCGCCAGCAGAAATGCTTACCGGGGGCTGAACACTGAAGCTTTCTTT.

The chain combines TRBV7-2 with TRBJ1-5, with TRBD1 matching over 7 bases. V lost 3 bases and J lost 6; bases outside the gene matches: 5. CDR3 length: 14 residues. Germline assignment: CDR1 SGHTA and CDR2 FQGNSA. CDR3 nucleotides: TGTGCCAGCAGCTTGACAGGGTCGGGTCAGCCCCAGCATTTT. This gives the protein CASSLTGSGQPQHF.

The chain joins TRBV29-1 to TRBJ2-3, with D unclear. This CDR3 has 14 residues. Germline CDR1 SQVTM, CDR2 ANQGSEA. V lost 4 bases, J lost 2 bases, and 13 bases lay in between. The CDR3 region has the DNA TGCAGCGTTGTCCGGCAGAGTTTCACAGATACGCAGTATTTT. Translated, it gives CSVVRQSFTDTQYF.

The rearrangement uses TRBV29-1 and TRBJ1-1; D is ambiguous. The CDR3 is 13 residues long. Between the trimmed V and J ends, which lost 1 base and 1 base, there was a span of 7 bases. Germline V gives CDR1 SQVTM, CDR2 ANQGSEA. The CDR3 DNA follows: TGCAGCGTTGAAGGAATACGGAACACTGAAGCTTTCTTT. It translates to CSVEGIRNTEAFF.

The gene calls are TRBV9 and TRBJ1-6; D not certain. The V gene lost 0 bases and the J gene lost 13 bases, with 8 bases spanning the gap. Germline assignment: CDR1 SGDLS and CDR2 YYNGEE. The CDR3 covers 12 residues. For the CDR3, the DNA is TGTGCCAGCAGCGTAGAGAATTTCCCCCTCCACTTT. It is translated as CASSVENFPLHF.

The genes are TRBV28 and TRBJ1-5; 9 bases agree with TRBD1. This CDR3 region has 16 residues. Germline assignment: CDR1 MDHEN and CDR2 SYDVKM. After removal of 6 bases from V and 1 base from J, the junction contained 7 bases not matched to a gene. This chain's CDR3 is CASRSPGQGSNQPQHF. In DNA form, the CDR3 reads TGTGCCAGCAGGTCACCGGGACAGGGAAGCAATCAGCCCCAGCATTTT.

This clone was seen only once. The V gene is TRBV19, the J gene TRBJ2-2; TRBD2 aligns across 7 bases. The V and J ends lost 4 bases and 0 bases, in that order; junction bases with no gene match: 8. The CDR3 contains 17 residues. Germline V gives CDR1 LNHDA, CDR2 SQIVND (reference sequence). CDR3 in amino acids: CASSTGGGYPNTGELFF. The CDR3, as DNA: TGTGCCAGTAGTACTGGGGGGGGGTACCCGAACACCGGGGAGCTGTTTTTT.

This clone has just a few counts. The J gene is TRBJ2-2, the V gene TRBV10-1; no clear D. The V end lost 3 bases, the J end lost 5 bases, and 19 bases lay between the germline ends. This CDR3 is 17 amino acids long. Germline V lookup: CDR1 WNHNN, CDR2 SYGVQD (reference sequence). The CDR3 DNA reads TGCGCCAGCAGTGAAGATAGAAGGAGACGGAAAACCGGGGAGCTGTTTTTT. This translates into CASSEDRRRRKTGELFF.

The chain employs TRBV7-2 and TRBJ1-3; D is undetermined. The CDR3 contains 17 residues. The germline gives CDR1 SGHTA, CDR2 FQGNSA. V was pared by 4 bases and J by 0 bases, with 16 bases between. The CDR3 reads CASSSPPDGSSGNTIYF. CDR3 DNA sequence: TGTGCCAGCAGCTCTCCCCCAGACGGGAGCTCTGGAAACACCATATATTTT.

As for this clone: This CDR3 fails to terminate in the conserved phenylalanine or tryptophan, so it likely reflects a read error. Because the CDR3's place on the DNA is in doubt, the DNA is left out and the CDR3 is given as listed by TCRdb. The chain recombines TRBV9 with TRBJ2-7; no check of the table's D call, TRBD1, against the DNA was made. From germline, CDR1 is SGDLS and CDR2 YYNGEE. 12 amino acids form the CDR3, both terminal residues included. CDR3 loop: CASSGTQGLSLI.

This clone was recorded once. The chain links TRBV18 to TRBJ2-3; no clear D gene. This CDR3 spans 13 amino acids. With 0 bases removed from V and 6 bases from J, the gap between germline ends came to 7 bases. Germline CDR1 KGHSH, CDR2 LQKENI. The CDR3 region is CASSPPYRDTQYF. For the CDR3, the DNA is TGTGCCAGCTCACCACCGTATCGCGATACGCAGTATTTT.

The rearrangement links TRBV4-2 to TRBJ2-2; 10 nucleotides match TRBD1. Germline-derived CDR1 and CDR2 are LGHNA and YNFKEQ. The CDR3 totals 18 residues. V shed 1 base, J shed 1 base, and the junction held 6 bases outside the gene matches. CDR3 sequence: CASSQGRQGAKNTGELFF. As DNA, the CDR3 is TGTGCCAGCAGCCAAGGCAGACAGGGGGCGAAGAACACCGGGGAGCTGTTTTTT.

The rearrangement uses TRBV6-1 and TRBJ1-5; D not certain. V shed 4 bases and J shed 3 bases, with 25 bases lying between them. Germline lookup yields CDR1 MNHNS and CDR2 SASEGT. The CDR3 has 19 residues. The CDR3 bases are TGTGCCAGCAGTGTCGCGGGGAAAATGGCAGCCTTCTTCAATCAGCCCCAGCATTTT. Its translation is CASSVAGKMAAFFNQPQHF.

The V call is TRBV20-1, the J call TRBJ2-5; D not certain. The CDR3 totals 16 residues. CDR1 DFQATT and CDR2 SNEGSKA come from the germline V gene (reference sequence). The V and J ends lost 3 bases and 1 base respectively, with 18 bases between them. The CDR3 reads CSASIGRWVGQETQYF. The CDR3, as DNA: TGCAGTGCTAGTATAGGCCGATGGGTGGGCCAAGAGACCCAGTACTTC.